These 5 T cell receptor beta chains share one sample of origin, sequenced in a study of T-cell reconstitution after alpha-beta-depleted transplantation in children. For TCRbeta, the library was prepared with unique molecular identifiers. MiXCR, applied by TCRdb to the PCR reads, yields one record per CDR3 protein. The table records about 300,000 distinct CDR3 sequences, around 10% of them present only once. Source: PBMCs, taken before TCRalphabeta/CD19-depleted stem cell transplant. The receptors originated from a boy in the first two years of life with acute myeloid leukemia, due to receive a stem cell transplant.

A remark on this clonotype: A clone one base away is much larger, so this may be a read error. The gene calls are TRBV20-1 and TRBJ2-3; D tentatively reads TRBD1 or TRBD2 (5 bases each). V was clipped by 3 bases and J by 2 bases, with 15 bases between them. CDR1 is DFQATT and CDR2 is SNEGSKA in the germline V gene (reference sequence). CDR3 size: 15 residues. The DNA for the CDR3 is TGCAGTGCTAGCGTACTTTCGGGGCACACAGATACGCAGTATTTT. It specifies CSASVLSGHTDTQYF.

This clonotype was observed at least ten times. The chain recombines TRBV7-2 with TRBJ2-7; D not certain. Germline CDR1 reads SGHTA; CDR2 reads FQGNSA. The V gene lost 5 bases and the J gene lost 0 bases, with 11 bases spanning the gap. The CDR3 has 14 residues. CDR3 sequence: CASSLELSSYEQYF. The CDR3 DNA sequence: TGTGCCAGCAGCCTAGAACTGAGCTCCTACGAGCAGTACTTC.

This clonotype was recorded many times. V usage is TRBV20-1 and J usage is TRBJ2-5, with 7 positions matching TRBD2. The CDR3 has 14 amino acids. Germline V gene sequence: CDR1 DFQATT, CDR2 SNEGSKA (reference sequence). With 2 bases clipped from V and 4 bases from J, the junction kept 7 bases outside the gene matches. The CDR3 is CSARSAGVGETQYF. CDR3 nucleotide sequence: TGCAGTGCTAGAAGTGCGGGAGTAGGAGAGACCCAGTACTTC.

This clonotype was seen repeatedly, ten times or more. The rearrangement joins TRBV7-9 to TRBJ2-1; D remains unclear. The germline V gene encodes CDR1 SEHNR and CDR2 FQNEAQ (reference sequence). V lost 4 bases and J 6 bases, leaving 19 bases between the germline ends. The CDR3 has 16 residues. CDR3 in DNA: TGTGCCAGCAGCTCCCCCAGCAGAGGCCGACGCAATGAGCAGTTCTTC. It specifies CASSSPSRGRRNEQFF.

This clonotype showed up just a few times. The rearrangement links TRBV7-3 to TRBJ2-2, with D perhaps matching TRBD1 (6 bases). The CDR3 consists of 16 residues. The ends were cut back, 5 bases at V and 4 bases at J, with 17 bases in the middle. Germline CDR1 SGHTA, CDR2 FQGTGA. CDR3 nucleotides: TGTGCCAGCAGCCCCCAGCAGGGGAGAACCACCGGGGAGCTGTTTTTT. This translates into CASSPQQGRTTGELFF.